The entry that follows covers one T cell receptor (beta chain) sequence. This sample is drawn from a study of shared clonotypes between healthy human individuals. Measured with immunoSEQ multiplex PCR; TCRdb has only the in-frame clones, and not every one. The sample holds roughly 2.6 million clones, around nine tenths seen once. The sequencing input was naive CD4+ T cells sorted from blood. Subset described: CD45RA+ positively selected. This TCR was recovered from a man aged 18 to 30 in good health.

DNA for the CDR3: TGTGCCAGCAGTGAGTTGCTAGCGGGGTCCTACAATGAGCAGTTCTTC. This sequence encodes CASSELLAGSYNEQFF. V gene TRBV2 combines with J gene TRBJ2-1, with 9 bases identical to TRBD2. The CDR3 has 16 amino acids. Germline CDR1 SNHLY, CDR2 FYNNEI. With V trimmed by 3 bases and J by 1 base, 4 bases remained unmatched.